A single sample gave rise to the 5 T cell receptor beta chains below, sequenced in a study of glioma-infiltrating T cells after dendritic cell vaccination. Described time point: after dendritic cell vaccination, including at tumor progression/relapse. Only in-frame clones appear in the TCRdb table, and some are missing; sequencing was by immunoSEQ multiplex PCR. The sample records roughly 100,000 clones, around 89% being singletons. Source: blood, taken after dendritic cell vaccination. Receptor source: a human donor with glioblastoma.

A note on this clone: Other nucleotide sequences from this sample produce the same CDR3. This CDR3 reads CASSLSGYEQYF. The CDR3 bases are TGTGCCAGCAGTTTGTCCGGCTACGAGCAGTACTTC. The chain uses TRBV28 and TRBJ2-7; D remains unclear. Between the trimmed V and J ends, which lost 3 bases and 3 bases, there was a span of 6 bases. CDR3 size: 12 residues. Germline V gene data show CDR1 as MDHEN and CDR2 as SYDVKM.

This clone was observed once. CDR3 in DNA: TGCAGCGTTACGGACAGGGCGCTGGTGGAGACCCAGTACTTC. It codes for CSVTDRALVETQYF. This chain uses TRBV29-1 with TRBJ2-5; TRBD1 aligns across 8 bases. The length of the CDR3 is 14 residues. V lost 5 bases to trimming and J lost 5 bases; unmatched junction nucleotides: 10. CDR1 and CDR2 from the germline V gene are SQVTM and ANQGSEA.

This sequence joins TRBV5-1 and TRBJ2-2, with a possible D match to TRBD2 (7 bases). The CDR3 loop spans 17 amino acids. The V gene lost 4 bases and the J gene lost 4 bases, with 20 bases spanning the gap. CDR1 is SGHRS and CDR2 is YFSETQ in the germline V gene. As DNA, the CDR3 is TGCGCCAGCAGCCAAGGGGGGGGGCTCAAAGGCACCGGGGAGCTGTTTTTT. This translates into CASSQGGGLKGTGELFF.

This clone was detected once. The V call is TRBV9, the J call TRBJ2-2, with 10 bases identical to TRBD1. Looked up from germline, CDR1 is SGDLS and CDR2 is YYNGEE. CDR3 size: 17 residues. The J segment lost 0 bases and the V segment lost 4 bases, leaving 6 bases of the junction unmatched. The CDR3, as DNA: TGTGCCAGCAGCCCCAGACAGGGGGCCGCGAACACCGGGGAGCTGTTTTTT. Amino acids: CASSPRQGAANTGELFF.

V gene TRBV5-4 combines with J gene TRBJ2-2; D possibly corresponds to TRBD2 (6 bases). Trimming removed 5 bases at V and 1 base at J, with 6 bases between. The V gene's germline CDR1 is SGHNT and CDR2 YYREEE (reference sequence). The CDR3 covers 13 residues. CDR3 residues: CASRGGNTGELFF. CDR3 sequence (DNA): TGTGCCAGCAGGGGGGGGAACACCGGGGAGCTGTTTTTT.